This T cell receptor beta chain was obtained from a study of cytomegalovirus exposure and HLA in healthy donors. Study results and limitations: Other equally common chains were less clonally expanded than HLA-associated TCR beta chains, a later analysis showed. Sequence variants that were highly shared formed a cluster that was likely a sequencing artifact. A later analysis linked a missense DCLRE1C variant to TCR beta V- and J-gene trimming.

Losses at the gene ends were 0 bases for V and 7 bases for J; bases not matched to a gene: 1. Germline values: CDR1 SGHRS, CDR2 YFSETQ. The CDR3 loop spans 14 amino acids. This clone has just a few counts. Its cognate antigen is unknown. The PCR had 60 Vbeta and 13 Jbeta primers. Some clones are missing from TCRdb's copy, which holds only in-frame ones; the method was immunoSEQ multiplex PCR. The sample comprises about 110,000 clones, 75% of which are singletons, and less than 3% rests with the top ten. The sample comprised PBMCs. The V and J genes are TRBV5-1 and TRBJ1-4; 9 bases match TRBD1. The source of this sequence is a male donor in good health and CMV-seropositive. CDR3 coding DNA: TGCGCCAGCAGCTTGGGGACAGGGGTTGAAAAACTGTTTTTT. Translating it yields CASSLGTGVEKLFF.